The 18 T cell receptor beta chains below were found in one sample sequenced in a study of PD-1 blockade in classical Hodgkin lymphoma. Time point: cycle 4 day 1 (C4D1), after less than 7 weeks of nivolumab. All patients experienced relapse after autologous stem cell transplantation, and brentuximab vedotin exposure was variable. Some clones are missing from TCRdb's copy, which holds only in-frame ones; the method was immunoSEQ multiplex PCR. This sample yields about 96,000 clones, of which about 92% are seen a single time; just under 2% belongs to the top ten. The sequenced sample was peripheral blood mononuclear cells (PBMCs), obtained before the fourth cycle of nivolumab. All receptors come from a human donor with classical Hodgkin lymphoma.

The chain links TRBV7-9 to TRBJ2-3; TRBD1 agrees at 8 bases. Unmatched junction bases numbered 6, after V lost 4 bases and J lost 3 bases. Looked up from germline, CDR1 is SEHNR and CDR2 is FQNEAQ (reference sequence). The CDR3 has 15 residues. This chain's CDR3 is CASSYLDRVTDTQYF. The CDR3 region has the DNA TGTGCCAGCAGCTACCTGGACAGGGTTACAGATACGCAGTATTTT.

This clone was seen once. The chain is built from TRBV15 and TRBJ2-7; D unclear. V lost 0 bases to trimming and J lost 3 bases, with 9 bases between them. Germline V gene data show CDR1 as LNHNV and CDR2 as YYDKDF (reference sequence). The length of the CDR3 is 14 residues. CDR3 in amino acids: CATSRDSASYEQYF. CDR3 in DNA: TGTGCCACCAGCAGAGATTCGGCAAGCTACGAGCAGTACTTC.

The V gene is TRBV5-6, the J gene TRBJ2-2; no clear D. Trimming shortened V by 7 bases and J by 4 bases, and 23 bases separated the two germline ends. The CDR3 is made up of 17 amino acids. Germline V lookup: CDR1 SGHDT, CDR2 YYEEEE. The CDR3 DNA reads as TGTGCCAGCGGCCGCCAGGAAGTGAGGCTAGGCACCGGGGAGCTGTTTTTT. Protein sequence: CASGRQEVRLGTGELFF.

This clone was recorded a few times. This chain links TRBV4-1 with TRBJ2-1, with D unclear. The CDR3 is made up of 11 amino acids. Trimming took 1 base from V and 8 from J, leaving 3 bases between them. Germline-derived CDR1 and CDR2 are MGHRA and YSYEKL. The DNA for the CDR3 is TGCGCCAGCAGCCAAGTCGATGAGCAGTTCTTC. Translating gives CASSQVDEQFF.

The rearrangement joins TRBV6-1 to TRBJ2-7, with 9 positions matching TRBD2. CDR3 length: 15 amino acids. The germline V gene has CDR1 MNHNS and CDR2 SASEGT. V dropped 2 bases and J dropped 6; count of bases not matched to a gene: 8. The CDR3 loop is CASSEPPGLASEQYF. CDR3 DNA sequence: TGTGCCAGCAGTGAACCCCCGGGACTAGCAAGCGAGCAGTACTTC.

The CDR3: CASSHSAGTQYF. CDR3 bases: TGCGCCAGCAGCCATTCCGCGGGTACGCAGTATTTT. The chain couples TRBV4-1 to TRBJ2-3; D perhaps matches TRBD2 (5 bases). CDR1 is MGHRA and CDR2 is YSYEKL in the germline V gene. Trimming took off 3 bases at V and 8 bases at J, with 9 bases between the two ends. The CDR3 extends over 12 amino acids.

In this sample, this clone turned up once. The DNA of the CDR3 is TGTGCCAGCAGTCAAATCGGGACGCAAGAGACCCAGTACTTC. It encodes CASSQIGTQETQYF. The chain recombines TRBV7-7 with TRBJ2-5; D tentatively reads TRBD1 or TRBD2 (5 bases each). The CDR3 covers 14 residues. Germline CDR1 reads SSHAT; CDR2 reads FNYEAQ (reference sequence). Between the trimmed V and J ends, which lost 6 bases and 2 bases, there was a span of 13 bases.

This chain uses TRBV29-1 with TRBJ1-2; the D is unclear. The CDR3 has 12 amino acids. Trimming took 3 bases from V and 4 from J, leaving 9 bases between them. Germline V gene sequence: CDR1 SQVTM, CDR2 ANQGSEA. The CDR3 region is CSVDDYSYGYTF. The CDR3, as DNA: TGCAGCGTTGACGACTATAGCTATGGCTACACCTTC.

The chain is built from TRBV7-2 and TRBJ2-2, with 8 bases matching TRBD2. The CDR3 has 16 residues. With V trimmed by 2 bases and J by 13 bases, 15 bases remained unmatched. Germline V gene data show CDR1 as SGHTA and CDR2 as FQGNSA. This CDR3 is CASSLSREGRKRRLFF. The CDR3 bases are TGTGCCAGCAGCTTATCTCGGGAGGGCCGAAAAAGAAGGCTGTTTTTT. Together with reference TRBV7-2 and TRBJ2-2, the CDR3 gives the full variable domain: GAGVSQSPSNKVTEKGKDVELRCDPISGHTALYWYRQSLGQGLEFLIYFQGNSAPDKSGLPSDRFSAERTGGSVSTLTIQRTQQEDSAVYLCASSLSREGRKRRLFFGEGSRLTVL.

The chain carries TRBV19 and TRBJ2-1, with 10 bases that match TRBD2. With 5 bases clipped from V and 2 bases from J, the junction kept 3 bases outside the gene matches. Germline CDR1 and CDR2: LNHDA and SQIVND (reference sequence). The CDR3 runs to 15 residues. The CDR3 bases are TGTGCCAGTAGTCGGACTAGCGGTCCCTACAATGAGCAGTTCTTC. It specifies CASSRTSGPYNEQFF. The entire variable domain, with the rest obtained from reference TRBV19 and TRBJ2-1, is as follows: DGGITQSPKYLFRKEGQNVTLSCEQNLNHDAMYWYRQDPGQGLRLIYYSQIVNDFQKGDIAEGYSVSREKKESFPLTVTSAQKNPTAFYLCASSRTSGPYNEQFFGPGTRLTVL.

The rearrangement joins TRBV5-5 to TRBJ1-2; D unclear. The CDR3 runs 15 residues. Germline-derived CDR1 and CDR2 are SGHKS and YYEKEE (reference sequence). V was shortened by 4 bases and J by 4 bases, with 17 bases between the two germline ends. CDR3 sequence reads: CASSPRERSGYGYTF. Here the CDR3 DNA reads TGTGCCAGCAGCCCTCGGGAAAGGAGTGGCTATGGCTACACCTTC.

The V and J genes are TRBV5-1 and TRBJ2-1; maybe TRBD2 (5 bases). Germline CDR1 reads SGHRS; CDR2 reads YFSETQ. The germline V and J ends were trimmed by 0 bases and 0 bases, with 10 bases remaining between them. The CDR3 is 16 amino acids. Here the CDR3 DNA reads TGCGCCAGCAGCTTGGGGAGCGGTAGCTCCTACAATGAGCAGTTCTTC. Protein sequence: CASSLGSGSSYNEQFF.

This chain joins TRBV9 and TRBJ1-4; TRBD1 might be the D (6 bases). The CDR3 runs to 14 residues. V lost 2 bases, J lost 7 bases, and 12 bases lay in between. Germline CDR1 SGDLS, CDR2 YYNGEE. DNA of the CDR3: TGTGCCAGCAGCGTGGGAGGGGGTCCTGAAAAACTGTTTTTT. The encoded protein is CASSVGGGPEKLFF.

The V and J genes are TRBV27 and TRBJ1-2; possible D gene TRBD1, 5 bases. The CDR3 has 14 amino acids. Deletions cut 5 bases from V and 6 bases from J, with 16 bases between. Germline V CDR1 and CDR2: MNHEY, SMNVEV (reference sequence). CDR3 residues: CASSPLHGGDGYTF. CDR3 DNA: TGTGCCAGCAGTCCCCTTCATGGGGGGGATGGCTACACCTTC.

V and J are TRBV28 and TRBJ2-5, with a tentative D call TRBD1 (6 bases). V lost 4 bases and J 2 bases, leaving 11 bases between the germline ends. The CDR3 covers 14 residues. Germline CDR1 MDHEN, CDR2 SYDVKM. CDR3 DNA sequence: TGTGCCAGCAGTTCTTTAGGGGGTCAAGAGACCCAGTACTTC. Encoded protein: CASSSLGGQETQYF.

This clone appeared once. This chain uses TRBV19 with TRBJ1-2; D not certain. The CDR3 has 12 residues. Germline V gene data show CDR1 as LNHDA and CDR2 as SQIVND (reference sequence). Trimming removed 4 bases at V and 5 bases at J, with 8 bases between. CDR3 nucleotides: TGTGCCAGTAGTAACTGGGAGTATGGCTACACCTTC. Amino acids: CASSNWEYGYTF.

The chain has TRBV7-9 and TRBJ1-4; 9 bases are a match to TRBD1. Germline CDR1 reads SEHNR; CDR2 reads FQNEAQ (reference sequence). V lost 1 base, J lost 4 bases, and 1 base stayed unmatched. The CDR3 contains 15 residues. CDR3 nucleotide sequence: TGTGCCAGCAGCTTAGGGGACAGGGTTAATGAAAAACTGTTTTTT. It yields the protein CASSLGDRVNEKLFF.

The CDR3 coding sequence is TGTGCCAGTAGTCCAAGGGACGGCTACGAGCAGTACTTC. This codes for CASSPRDGYEQYF. The V gene is TRBV19, the J gene TRBJ2-7; D tentatively fits TRBD1 or TRBD2 (5 bases each). V lost 5 bases, J lost 3 bases, and 11 bases lay in between. CDR1 LNHDA and CDR2 SQIVND come from the germline V gene (reference sequence). The CDR3 is 13 amino acids.